Listed below are T cell receptor beta chains from one sample, sequenced in a study of blood T cell repertoires in COVID-19. TCRdb's table, derived via immunoSEQ multiplex PCR, lists solely in-frame clones and lacks some. The table lists fewer than 150,000 clones, about four fifths of them singletons. Sequences were obtained from peripheral blood. These receptors originate from a woman of 80 years or more in a cohort sampled during active or convalescent COVID-19. Each CDR3 is given without its conserved first and last residue. The order of the fields is J gene, clone size, V gene, CDR3 protein. Only some rows state a clone size, as once, few, many or a class for expanded clones.

TRBJ1-5	NA	TRBV5-1	ASSAGKGQPQH
TRBJ1-4	NA	TRBV2	ASKDRIKLF
TRBJ1-5	NA	TRBV6-2/TRBV6-3	ASSSLGSVIQPQH
TRBJ1-2	NA	TRBV6-6	ASSSLYGYT
TRBJ2-3	NA	TRBV4-1	ASSQGTSGRRTDTQY
TRBJ1-6	NA	TRBV5-1	ASSLGTGNSPLH
TRBJ1-1	NA	TRBV3-1/TRBV3-2	ASSLTGGVTEAF
TRBJ1-2	few	TRBV3-1/TRBV3-2	ASSQFQGGGYT
TRBJ1-4	NA	TRBV3-1/TRBV3-2	ASSHRGSVYEKLF
TRBJ1-1	NA	TRBV6-4	ASLQGQGDTEAF
TRBJ1-2	NA	TRBV12-3/TRBV12-4	ASSLGQGYGYT
TRBJ2-3	once	TRBV19	ASSQTGGGVDTQY
TRBJ2-5	NA	TRBV3-1/TRBV3-2	ASSQVVGSRAQETQY
TRBJ1-5	NA	TRBV12-3/TRBV12-4	ASRGTGAQPQH
TRBJ2-3	NA	TRBV9	ASSQGFSTDTQY
TRBJ1-1	once	TRBV6-6	ASSQSTWNTEAF
TRBJ2-3	NA	TRBV7-2	ASSFLTSGGTKSTDTQY
TRBJ1-2	NA	TRBV7-3	ASSPGAGGVYGYT
TRBJ2-4	NA	TRBV15	ATSSLTDVAKNIQY
TRBJ2-3	NA	TRBV7-3	ASSPRTSGGPGMSTDTQY
TRBJ1-3	NA	TRBV15	ATSRDQSYSGNTIY
TRBJ1-6	NA	TRBV5-1	ASSLGQFGSYNSPLH
TRBJ2-1	NA	TRBV7-9	ASSTQGYSNEQF
TRBJ2-7	NA	TRBV5-1	ASSFAGNYEQY